This TCR beta chain was recovered during a study of blood T cell repertoires in COVID-19. After removal of 4 bases from V and 1 base from J, the junction contained 6 bases not matched to a gene. The germline CDR1 and CDR2 sequences are LGHDT and YNNKEL (reference sequence). The CDR3 length is 17 residues. Only in-frame clones appear in the TCRdb table, and some are missing; sequencing was by immunoSEQ multiplex PCR. The sample records some 180,000 clones, 76% being singletons. The sample taken for sequencing was peripheral blood. This receptor was identified in a woman aged 50 to 60 with active or convalescent COVID-19. The gene calls are TRBV3-1 (or the pseudogene TRBV3-2) and TRBJ2-3, with 12 bases fitting TRBD2. The DNA of the CDR3 is TGTGCCAGCAGCCGGCTGACTAGCGGGGGACGCACAGATACGCAGTATTTT. Protein: CASSRLTSGGRTDTQYF.